The sample holds many counts of the clone carrying this TCR beta chain. What it recognizes is unknown. Unique molecular identifiers were present on the cDNA, and a universal primer site came from template switching. TCRdb used MiXCR to reprocess the 5' RACE reads, holding one entry per CDR3 protein. The sample shows some 710,000 distinct CDR3 sequences, 5.5% to 7.5% of them seen only once. The source of the sample is a study of identical twins. Regarding the study as a whole: Shared out-of-frame alpha sequences (those common to twins) showed excess low generation probability. In monozygotic twins, models underestimated the sharing of out-of-frame TCR alpha. Beta out-of-frame sequences displayed a weaker excess of sharing between twins.

The germline V and J ends were trimmed by 1 base and 9 bases, with 16 bases remaining between them. CDR3 length: 15 residues. Germline lookup yields CDR1 LGHDT and CDR2 YNNKEL (reference sequence). The sequencing sample was made of naive T cells sorted from blood. The chain employs TRBV3-1 and TRBJ2-1; maybe TRBD1 (5 bases). The receptor was derived from a man between 18 and 29 years old in good health. The CDR3: CASSQAIGALGEQFF. For the CDR3, the DNA is TGTGCCAGCAGCCAAGCCATAGGGGCTCTGGGTGAGCAGTTCTTC.